This TCR beta chain originates from a study of cytomegalovirus exposure and HLA in healthy donors. Overall study results and limits: There were some V segments, including TRBV6-2 and TRBV6-3, excluded as indistinguishable. In vitro checks showed that three CMV-associated chains really do target CMV antigens. It was assumed in the presence/absence analyses that sequencing depth was roughly uniform across donors.

About this clone: Its antigen is as yet unknown.

This CDR3 is 16 amino acids long. Trimming shortened V by 4 bases and J by 3 bases, and 16 bases separated the two germline ends. The V gene's germline CDR1 is SGHVS and CDR2 FQNEAQ. Primers for the PCR totalled 60 Vbeta and 13 Jbeta. Only in-frame clones appear in the TCRdb table, and some are missing; sequencing was by immunoSEQ multiplex PCR. The sample holds 90,000 to 100,000 clones, 70% to 80% seen once. The receptor's source is a woman aged 55-69 years in good health and CMV-seropositive. This chain joins TRBV7-8 and TRBJ1-5, with D perhaps matching TRBD1 (6 bases). Input material: PBMCs. CDR3 nucleotides: TGTGCCAGCAGCTCAGTGGTAGACAGGTTCAATCAGCCCCAGCATTTT. Protein product: CASSSVVDRFNQPQHF.